A single sample gave rise to the 30 T cell receptor beta chains below, sequenced in a study of identical twins. TCRdb reprocessed the 5' RACE reads with MiXCR, giving one entry per CDR3 protein. The sample contains more than 600,000 distinct CDR3 sequences, 15% to 20% of which appear only once. In addition, the sample was reused for a study of T cells expressing NK-cell markers.

Specimen: PBMCs. These receptors were obtained from a young woman in good health.

In this sample, this clonotype turned up a few times. The CDR3 reads CSATQGLDGYEQYF. CDR3 in DNA: TGCAGTGCCACCCAAGGACTCGATGGCTACGAGCAGTACTTC. The rearrangement joins TRBV20-1 to TRBJ2-7; possibly TRBD2 for D (5 bases). The CDR3 is made up of 14 amino acids. The germline gives CDR1 DFQATT, CDR2 SNEGSKA (reference sequence). Trimming took off 6 bases at V and 3 bases at J, with 18 bases between the two ends.

This clonotype came up a few times. The chain links TRBV20-1 to TRBJ2-7; unclear D gene. The V and J ends lost 6 bases and 2 bases respectively, with 17 bases between them. The CDR3 sequence is 14 residues long. Germline CDR1 DFQATT, CDR2 SNEGSKA (reference sequence). The CDR3 region is CSASRNFSPYEQYF. CDR3 DNA sequence: TGCAGTGCGTCGAGGAACTTCTCGCCCTACGAGCAGTACTTC.

Only a few counts were recorded for this clonotype. The chain is built from TRBV20-1 and TRBJ1-2; D not resolved. The germline CDR1 and CDR2 sequences are DFQATT and SNEGSKA (reference sequence). The CDR3 length is 14 residues. The germline V and J ends were trimmed by 3 bases and 4 bases, with 15 bases remaining between them. The chain's CDR3 is CSASESDTSYGYTF. Written as DNA, the CDR3 is TGCAGTGCTAGCGAGTCAGATACCTCCTATGGCTACACCTTC.

The CDR3 DNA reads as TGTGCCAGCAGTTTACAGGGCGTCTATGGCTACACCTTC. Translating it yields CASSLQGVYGYTF. The chain is built from TRBV12-3 or TRBV12-4 and TRBJ1-2; D might be TRBD1 (5 bases). The CDR3 runs 13 residues. The ends were cut back, 2 bases at V and 4 bases at J, with 8 bases in the middle.

This chain joins TRBV20-1 and TRBJ2-1, with 10 nucleotides matching TRBD2. Per the germline V gene, CDR1 is DFQATT and CDR2 is SNEGSKA (reference sequence). The J segment lost 7 bases and the V segment lost 0 bases, leaving 9 bases of the junction unmatched. The CDR3 consists of 16 residues. The CDR3 coding sequence is TGCAGTGCTAGAGACCTAGCGGGAGAGCTCAGAAATGAGCAGTTCTTC. The encoded protein is CSARDLAGELRNEQFF.

This clonotype occurred a few times. The chain is built from TRBV5-1 and TRBJ2-1; perhaps TRBD1 as D (7 bases). This CDR3 has 13 amino acids. Deletions cut 5 bases from V and 5 bases from J, with 11 bases between. Germline lookup yields CDR1 SGHRS and CDR2 YFSETQ. The CDR3 here is CASRAGQNNEQFF. The CDR3 nucleotides are TGCGCCAGCAGGGCGGGACAGAACAATGAGCAGTTCTTC.

This clonotype was seen at least ten times. The chain combines TRBV20-1 with TRBJ2-1; D is unresolved. CDR1 and CDR2 from the germline V gene are DFQATT and SNEGSKA (reference sequence). Trimming took 6 bases from V and 4 from J, leaving 10 bases between them. CDR3 size: 12 residues. CDR3 protein: CSAVSDYNEQFF. Written as DNA, the CDR3 is TGCAGTGCAGTCTCGGATTACAATGAGCAGTTCTTC.

This chain uses TRBV12-3 or TRBV12-4 with TRBJ1-6; no clear D gene. The length of the CDR3 is 13 residues. Between the trimmed V and J ends, which lost 2 bases and 10 bases, there was a span of 9 bases. In DNA, the CDR3 is TGTGCCAGCAGTTTACAGGTGCGATCACCCCTCCACTTT. Protein: CASSLQVRSPLHF.

A few counts support this clonotype. V and J are TRBV3-1 and TRBJ2-1; maybe TRBD2 (5 bases). This CDR3 has 16 residues. Trimming left V 0 bases short and J 4 bases short, with 13 bases between. Germline V gives CDR1 LGHDT, CDR2 YNNKEL (reference sequence). The CDR3 region is CASSQDVRRDYNEQFF. Written as DNA, the CDR3 is TGTGCCAGCAGCCAAGATGTCCGTCGGGATTACAATGAGCAGTTCTTC.

The gene calls are TRBV10-3 and TRBJ2-3, with TRBD2 as a possible D gene (8 bases). The germline gives CDR1 ENHRY, CDR2 SYGVKD. The CDR3 totals 15 residues. Between the trimmed V and J ends, which lost 10 bases and 4 bases, there was a span of 21 bases. The CDR3 DNA reads as TGTGCCACTGGGACAGCGGGAGTTTGGGCAGATACGCAGTATTTT. This encodes CATGTAGVWADTQYF.

This CDR3 reads CASTLNGGSETQYF. DNA for the CDR3: TGTGCCAGCACGTTAAACGGGGGCTCGGAGACCCAGTACTTC. The rearrangement links TRBV5-6 to TRBJ2-5; D may correspond to TRBD1 or TRBD2 (6 bases each). Trimming took off 6 bases at V and 5 bases at J, with 17 bases between the two ends. Germline CDR1 reads SGHDT; CDR2 reads YYEEEE. The CDR3 length is 14 residues.

The V call is TRBV29-1, the J call TRBJ2-2; TRBD1 is a possible D gene (6 bases). The germline V gene encodes CDR1 SQVTM and CDR2 ANQGSEA. The CDR3 loop spans 13 amino acids. Trimming removed 6 bases from V and 1 base from J, with 9 bases in between. The CDR3 here is CSVTQGNTGELFF. The CDR3 region has the DNA TGCAGCGTGACACAGGGGAACACCGGGGAGCTGTTTTTT.

This clonotype showed up many times. The CDR3 reads CASSRQGNTEAFF. The CDR3 nucleotides are TGTGCCAGCAGTCGACAGGGTAACACTGAAGCTTTCTTT. The chain employs TRBV12-3 or TRBV12-4 and TRBJ1-1; 7 nucleotides align to TRBD1. Germline trimming cut 5 bases from V and 2 bases from J; bases unmatched to any gene: 2. There are 13 residues in the CDR3.

This rearrangement joins TRBV10-3 to TRBJ2-1, with 8 positions matching TRBD2. In germline, CDR1 is ENHRY, CDR2 SYGVKD. This CDR3 is built from 13 residues. Germline trimming cut 10 bases from V and 5 bases from J; bases unmatched to any gene: 7. CDR3 bases: TGTGCCACCAGGACGGGGGGGGACAATGAGCAGTTCTTC. Its translation: CATRTGGDNEQFF.

This chain uses TRBV5-1 with TRBJ1-3, with D possibly being TRBD1 (6 bases). Germline V gives CDR1 SGHRS, CDR2 YFSETQ. V gave up 4 bases and J gave up 0 bases, with 11 bases separating them. This CDR3 is built from 15 residues. CDR3 region: CASSPGQISGNTIYF. CDR3 coding DNA: TGCGCCAGCAGCCCGGGACAAATCTCTGGAAACACCATATATTTT.

This clonotype was counted at least ten times. The chain combines TRBV12-3 or TRBV12-4 with TRBJ1-1; D perhaps matches TRBD1 (6 bases). Trimming pared 6 bases from V and 5 bases from J, leaving 10 bases between. CDR3 length: 12 residues. The CDR3 nucleotides are TGTGCCAGCAGCCCACAGGGAACTGAAGCTTTCTTT. Translated: CASSPQGTEAFF.

V is TRBV4-3 and J is TRBJ2-3; D remains ambiguous. V was pared by 2 bases and J by 4 bases, with 7 bases between. Germline V gene sequence: CDR1 LGHNA, CDR2 YSLEER. This CDR3 is built from 13 residues. The CDR3 here is CASSQRIPDTQYF. In nucleotides, the CDR3 is TGCGCCAGCAGCCAAAGAATACCAGATACGCAGTATTTT.

This clonotype has just a few counts. CDR3 coding DNA: TGCAGTGCTAGGCTCTCCTACAATGAGCAGTTCTTC. Amino acids: CSARLSYNEQFF. The chain has TRBV20-1 and TRBJ2-1; no firm D call. The length of the CDR3 is 12 residues. CDR1 and CDR2 (germline): DFQATT, SNEGSKA (reference sequence). V lost 3 bases to trimming and J lost 0 bases, with 3 bases between them.

This clonotype was counted only a few times. V and J are TRBV28 and TRBJ2-1; a possible D gene is TRBD2 (6 bases). Germline-derived CDR1 and CDR2 are MDHEN and SYDVKM. Trimming pared 2 bases from V and 8 bases from J, leaving 16 bases between. The CDR3 has 15 amino acids. CDR3 DNA sequence: TGTGCCAGCAGTTTAAAAGGGGAGGCTTGGGATGAGCAGTTCTTC. Translating it yields CASSLKGEAWDEQFF.

Many counts were recorded for this clonotype. The gene calls are TRBV6-2 or TRBV6-3 and TRBJ2-7; D remains ambiguous. V was pared by 1 base and J by 6 bases, with 4 bases between. Germline V gene sequence: CDR1 MNHEY, CDR2 SVGEGT. This CDR3 comprises 11 residues. The CDR3 nucleotides are TGTGCCAGCAGTTACTTGAGCGAGCAGTACTTC. Protein: CASSYLSEQYF.

V gene TRBV29-1 combines with J gene TRBJ2-4; no firm D call. Trimming left V 7 bases short and J 0 bases short, with 10 bases between. The CDR3 has 13 residues. CDR1 SQVTM and CDR2 ANQGSEA come from the germline V gene. CDR3 protein: CSAISRAKNIQYF. CDR3 DNA: TGCAGCGCTATCTCTAGAGCCAAAAACATTCAGTACTTC. Filled out from reference TRBV29-1 and TRBJ2-4, the complete variable domain reads SAVISQKPSRDICQRGTSLTIQCQVDSQVTMMFWYRQQPGQSLTLIATANQGSEATYESGFVIDKFPISRPNLTFSTLTVSNMSPEDSSIYLCSAISRAKNIQYFGAGTRLSVL.

This clonotype has a handful of counts. This chain joins TRBV21-1 and TRBJ2-5; TRBD1 is the table's D call and was not checked against the DNA. TRBV21-1 is assigned pseudogene status. The CDR3 contains 17 residues. CDR3 sequence (DNA): TGTGCCAGCAGCAAAAGACAGGGAAGCTGGTACCAAGAGACCCAGTACTTC. Translated: CASSKRQGSWYQETQYF.

This clonotype appeared a few times. The chain employs TRBV12-3 or TRBV12-4 and TRBJ1-2; D gene uncertain. The CDR3 has 16 residues. Trimming pared 5 bases from V and 5 bases from J, leaving 21 bases between. The CDR3 DNA sequence: TGTGCCAGCAGTATACGGGCCCTGGAGCCCATATATGGCTACACCTTC. Translation gives CASSIRALEPIYGYTF.

The table lists this clonotype with a few counts. The rearrangement links TRBV20-1 to TRBJ2-7; 12 bases match TRBD1. Germline values: CDR1 DFQATT, CDR2 SNEGSKA (reference sequence). This CDR3 region has 15 residues. The J segment lost 6 bases and the V segment lost 3 bases, leaving 9 bases of the junction unmatched. DNA for the CDR3: TGCAGTGCTAGTCCGGGACAGGGGGCGATTACCGAGCAGTACTTC. Residues: CSASPGQGAITEQYF.

The sample holds a few counts of this clonotype. J is TRBJ2-4 and V is TRBV20-1, with D possibly matching TRBD1 (6 bases). The germline V and J ends were trimmed by 5 bases and 1 base, with 9 bases remaining between them. The germline gives CDR1 DFQATT, CDR2 SNEGSKA (reference sequence). The CDR3 runs 13 residues. The CDR3 spells CSAPDRAKNIQYF. CDR3 DNA sequence: TGCAGTGCTCCTGACAGGGCCAAAAACATTCAGTACTTC.

This chain joins TRBV6-1 and TRBJ2-6, with D perhaps matching TRBD1 (6 bases). The CDR3 loop spans 19 amino acids. V lost 5 bases, J lost 2 bases, and 22 bases lay in between. The germline CDR1 and CDR2 sequences are MNHNS and SASEGT. CDR3 amino acids: CASSPSPPGALPGANVLTF. The CDR3 coding sequence is TGTGCCAGCAGTCCCTCCCCGCCAGGGGCATTACCTGGGGCCAACGTCCTGACTTTC.

The J gene is TRBJ1-2, the V gene TRBV28; tentative D call: TRBD1 (5 bases). Looked up from germline, CDR1 is MDHEN and CDR2 is SYDVKM. This CDR3 contains 14 residues. The ends were cut back, 4 bases at V and 5 bases at J, with 14 bases in the middle. The CDR3 is CASSSSTPGYGYTF. The DNA of the CDR3 is TGTGCCAGCAGTTCCTCTACTCCAGGGTATGGCTACACCTTC.

This clonotype turned up a few times. V gene TRBV5-1 combines with J gene TRBJ1-2; D might be TRBD1 (5 bases). The CDR3 is 20 residues long. Germline values: CDR1 SGHRS, CDR2 YFSETQ. V was cut by 0 bases and J by 1 base, with 25 bases left in between. Written as DNA, the CDR3 is TGCGCCAGCAGCTTGGAAAGGGGCGCCCAGGATTCGTCGAATAACTATGGCTACACCTTC. Its protein product is CASSLERGAQDSSNNYGYTF.

The chain has TRBV5-1 and TRBJ2-3, with unresolved D. CDR1 and CDR2 (germline): SGHRS, YFSETQ. Trimming shortened V by 0 bases and J by 6 bases, and 11 bases separated the two germline ends. CDR3 length equals 14 residues. CDR3 DNA: TGCGCCAGCAGCTTGGCAGCCCATTCGGATACGCAGTATTTT. Its translation: CASSLAAHSDTQYF.

The V gene is TRBV30, the J gene TRBJ2-7; 10 bases are a match to TRBD2. The CDR3 extends over 16 amino acids. Germline V gene sequence: CDR1 GTSNPN, CDR2 SVGIG (reference sequence). V lost 4 bases to trimming and J lost 3 bases; unmatched junction nucleotides: 12. The CDR3 region is CAWTELAGTLNYEQYF. For the CDR3, the DNA is TGTGCCTGGACGGAACTAGCGGGAACCCTCAACTACGAGCAGTACTTC.